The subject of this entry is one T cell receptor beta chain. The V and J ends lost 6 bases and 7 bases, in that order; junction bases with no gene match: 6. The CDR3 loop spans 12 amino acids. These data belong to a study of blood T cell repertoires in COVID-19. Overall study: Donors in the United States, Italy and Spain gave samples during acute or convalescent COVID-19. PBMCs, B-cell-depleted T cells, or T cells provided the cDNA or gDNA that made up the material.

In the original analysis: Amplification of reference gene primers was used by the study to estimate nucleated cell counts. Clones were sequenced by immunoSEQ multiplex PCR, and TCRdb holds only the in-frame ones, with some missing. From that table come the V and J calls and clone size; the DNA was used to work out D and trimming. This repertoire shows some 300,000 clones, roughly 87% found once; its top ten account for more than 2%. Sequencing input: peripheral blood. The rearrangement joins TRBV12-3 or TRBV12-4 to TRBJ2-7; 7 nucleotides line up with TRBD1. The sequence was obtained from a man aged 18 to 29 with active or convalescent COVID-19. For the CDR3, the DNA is TGTGCCAGCAGCCAAACAGGGGTAGAGCAGTACTTC. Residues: CASSQTGVEQYF.